Below are 25 T cell receptor beta chains sequenced from a single sample in a study of OX40 agonist ivuxolimab in advanced cancers. The library relied on the immunoSEQ multiplex PCR assay. The immuneACCESS repertoire file appears here via TCRdb, limited to in-frame rearrangements. These files lack a portion of the clones; in checked studies, under half of the deficit traces to unresolved V genes, and the cause of the others is not known. The sample table lists under 75,000 clones, approximately 86% of them with a count of one. The top ten hold 0.65% to 0.9% of the sample. This material consisted of CD4+ or CD8+ T cells sorted from blood, taken in a trial of the OX40 agonist ivuxolimab. These receptors were collected from an adult with an advanced solid tumor such as melanoma, head and neck, liver or kidney cancer.

The chain has TRBV10-3 and TRBJ2-1; the D gene could be TRBD1 or TRBD2 (7 bases each). The CDR3 contains 14 residues. The germline V and J ends were trimmed by 4 bases and 5 bases, with 12 bases remaining between them. Germline V gene sequence: CDR1 ENHRY, CDR2 SYGVKD. In DNA, the CDR3 is TGTGCCATCAGTGGGGCAGGGGGGGACAATGAGCAGTTCTTC. This encodes CAISGAGGDNEQFF.

CDR3 DNA sequence: TGTGCCAGCAGTGGAAGGACTAGCGGGGGCCCTCCCACAGATACGCAGTATTTT. It translates to CASSGRTSGGPPTDTQYF. J is TRBJ2-3 and V is TRBV2, with TRBD2 matching 13 bases. With V trimmed by 4 bases and J by 2 bases, 9 bases remained unmatched. This CDR3 spans 18 amino acids. In germline, CDR1 is SNHLY, CDR2 FYNNEI.

The chain has TRBV27 and TRBJ1-1, with a tentative D call TRBD1 (5 bases). CDR1 and CDR2 from the germline V gene are MNHEY and SMNVEV (reference sequence). Deletions cut 5 bases from V and 3 bases from J, with 16 bases between. This CDR3 contains 15 residues. The CDR3 spells CASSLGTLRHTEAFF. The CDR3 DNA reads as TGTGCCAGCAGTCTCGGGACCCTGCGACACACTGAAGCTTTCTTT.

The chain carries TRBV18 and TRBJ2-7; TRBD2 matches at 7 bases. This CDR3 has 12 residues. The J segment lost 6 bases and the V segment lost 8 bases, leaving 7 bases of the junction unmatched. Germline CDR1 is KGHSH and CDR2 is LQKENI. This CDR3 reads CASGPGRLEQYF. The CDR3 DNA reads as TGTGCCAGCGGACCCGGGAGGCTCGAGCAGTACTTC.

This clone came up a few times. The rearrangement uses TRBV18 and TRBJ2-7; D might be TRBD1 (6 bases). The CDR3 runs 14 residues. Trimming removed 6 bases from V and 2 bases from J, with 14 bases in between. Germline V lookup: CDR1 KGHSH, CDR2 LQKENI. The CDR3 sequence: CASSSSWDTYEQYF. The CDR3 DNA reads TGTGCCAGCTCGTCCTCCTGGGACACCTACGAGCAGTACTTC. The full variable domain, with the rest looked up from reference TRBV18 and TRBJ2-7, is NAGVMQNPRHLVRRRGQEARLRCSPMKGHSHVYWYRQLPEEGLKFMVYLQKENIIDESGMPKERFSAEFPKEGPSILRIQQVVRGDSAAYFCASSSSWDTYEQYFGPGTRLTVT.

The rearrangement uses TRBV5-1 and TRBJ2-7; D might be TRBD2 (6 bases). CDR3 length: 15 amino acids. CDR1 and CDR2 from the germline V gene are SGHRS and YFSETQ. V was cut by 0 bases and J by 2 bases, with 12 bases left in between. In DNA form, the CDR3 reads TGCGCCAGCAGCTTGGGGGGACTCGACGCCTACGAGCAGTACTTC. This translates into CASSLGGLDAYEQYF. Based on the CDR3 plus reference TRBV5-1 and TRBJ2-7, the full variable domain is KAGVTQTPRYLIKTRGQQVTLSCSPISGHRSVSWYQQTPGQGLQFLFEYFSETQRNKGNFPGRFSGRQFSNSRSEMNVSTLELGDSALYLCASSLGGLDAYEQYFGPGTRLTVT.

V and J are TRBV28 and TRBJ2-3, with 13 bases identical to TRBD2. The length of the CDR3 is 18 residues. The junction had 10 bases not matched to a gene; V was cut back by 5 bases and J by 2 bases. Germline V gene sequence: CDR1 MDHEN, CDR2 SYDVKM. The DNA of the CDR3 is TGTGCCAGCAGTCCCCCGGTGGGACTAGCGGGGTTCACAGATACGCAGTATTTT. This sequence encodes CASSPPVGLAGFTDTQYF.

The chain links TRBV28 to TRBJ2-7, with D perhaps matching TRBD1 (6 bases). This CDR3 has 14 residues. Germline V lookup: CDR1 MDHEN, CDR2 SYDVKM. The ends were cut back, 2 bases at V and 2 bases at J, with 10 bases in the middle. This CDR3 is CASSLAQGTYEQYF. CDR3 nucleotides: TGTGCCAGCAGTTTAGCACAGGGCACCTACGAGCAGTACTTC. Full variable domain (missing parts from reference TRBV28 and TRBJ2-7): DVKVTQSSRYLVKRTGEKVFLECVQDMDHENMFWYRQDPGLGLRLIYFSYDVKMKEKGDIPEGYSVSREKKERFSLILESASTNQTSMYLCASSLAQGTYEQYFGPGTRLTVT.

The chain carries TRBV18 and TRBJ2-5; 12 bases match TRBD2. V lost 3 bases, J lost 2 bases, and 1 base stayed unmatched. The CDR3 is made up of 15 amino acids. The germline CDR1 and CDR2 sequences are KGHSH and LQKENI. This CDR3 reads CASSPGLAGQETQYF. DNA for the CDR3: TGTGCCAGCTCACCCGGACTAGCGGGGCAAGAGACCCAGTACTTC.

V gene TRBV5-4 combines with J gene TRBJ2-1; D call uncertain. The CDR3 sequence is 14 residues long. The V end lost 0 bases, the J end lost 3 bases, and 7 bases lay between the germline ends. Germline CDR1 reads SGHNT; CDR2 reads YYREEE (reference sequence). The CDR3 coding sequence is TGTGCCAGCAGCTTGGGGGCCCACTACAATGAGCAGTTCTTC. It translates to CASSLGAHYNEQFF. Combining the CDR3 with reference TRBV5-4 and TRBJ2-1 gives the whole variable domain ETGVTQSPTHLIKTRGQQVTLRCSSQSGHNTVSWYQQALGQGPQFIFQYYREEENGRGNFPPRFSGLQFPNYSSELNVNALELDDSALYLCASSLGAHYNEQFFGPGTRLTVL.

The chain is built from TRBV9 and TRBJ1-4, with 9 positions matching TRBD1. J was trimmed by 5 bases and V by 4 bases; bases with no gene match: 3. Germline CDR1 and CDR2: SGDLS and YYNGEE. This CDR3 contains 14 residues. CDR3 sequence: CASSFGTGNEKLFF. The CDR3 bases are TGTGCCAGCAGCTTCGGGACAGGGAATGAAAAACTGTTTTTT.

V and J are TRBV4-1 and TRBJ2-1; D is undetermined. Trimming cost V 5 bases and J 4 bases, with 12 bases left between them. The CDR3 has 14 residues. Germline V gives CDR1 MGHRA, CDR2 YSYEKL. CDR3 nucleotide sequence: TGCGCCAGCAGCAGTCTCGGTTCTTACAATGAGCAGTTCTTC. This translates into CASSSLGSYNEQFF.

The chain employs TRBV19 and TRBJ2-3; 8 bases agree with TRBD2. The CDR3 sequence is 14 residues long. In germline, CDR1 is LNHDA, CDR2 SQIVND (reference sequence). Unmatched junction bases numbered 4, after V lost 4 bases and J lost 4 bases. CDR3 amino acids: CASSRTGGPDTQYF. The CDR3 coding sequence is TGTGCCAGTAGTAGGACGGGGGGGCCAGATACGCAGTATTTT.

The chain joins TRBV29-1 to TRBJ1-1; D remains ambiguous. Germline values: CDR1 SQVTM, CDR2 ANQGSEA. V gave up 2 bases and J gave up 3 bases, with 13 bases separating them. This CDR3 comprises 14 residues. Written as DNA, the CDR3 is TGCAGCGTTGAATATAGGGTAAGGGACACTGAAGCTTTCTTT. Translating gives CSVEYRVRDTEAFF.

The V and J genes are TRBV6-1 and TRBJ1-2, with D maybe TRBD1 (6 bases). From germline, CDR1 is MNHNS and CDR2 SASEGT. V was pared by 4 bases and J by 6 bases, with 15 bases between. There are 14 residues in the CDR3. The CDR3 bases are TGTGCCAGCAGTGGCCGGGCAGGGGACGATGGCTACACCTTC. This codes for CASSGRAGDDGYTF.

The chain is built from TRBV10-1 and TRBJ1-5, with 8 bases lining up with TRBD1. The germline V gene has CDR1 WNHNN and CDR2 SYGVQD (reference sequence). This CDR3 has 14 amino acids. Trimming took 7 bases from V and 3 from J; bases not matched to a gene: 5. The CDR3 protein is CASIRTGNNQPQHF. As DNA, the CDR3 is TGCGCCAGCATCCGGACAGGGAACAATCAGCCCCAGCATTTT.

This clone appeared a few times. The V gene is TRBV19, the J gene TRBJ1-2; no definite D call. This CDR3 is 16 amino acids long. Germline V gene data show CDR1 as LNHDA and CDR2 as SQIVND (reference sequence). V dropped 3 bases and J dropped 8 bases, with 22 bases sitting between them. For the CDR3, the DNA is TGTGCCAGTAGTATGGACCTGGGGTCCTCCCAGGACGGCTACACCTTC. Its protein product is CASSMDLGSSQDGYTF.

This clone was found once. V gene TRBV6-9 combines with J gene TRBJ1-2; no reliable D call. Germline-derived CDR1 and CDR2 are MNHGY and SVAAGI. CDR3 length: 15 amino acids. V dropped 2 bases and J dropped 2 bases, with 12 bases sitting between them. The CDR3 region has the DNA TGTGCCAGCAGTTATCGCCCCTCGTTGAACTATGGCTACACCTTC. Its protein is CASSYRPSLNYGYTF.

This clone occurred once. The chain joins TRBV6-5 to TRBJ1-1; D call uncertain. CDR1 and CDR2 (germline): MNHEY, SVGAGI. The CDR3 is 16 residues long. V was pared by 2 bases and J by 5 bases, with 18 bases between. The CDR3 DNA is TGTGCCAGCAGTTACCGGCTGAGGGCCTCGGCGACTGAAGCTTTCTTT. Encoded protein: CASSYRLRASATEAFF.

This chain uses TRBV4-3 with TRBJ2-7; possibly TRBD2 for D (5 bases). The ends were cut back, 0 bases at V and 6 bases at J, with 6 bases in the middle. Germline CDR1 LGHNA, CDR2 YSLEER. The CDR3 contains 12 residues. This CDR3 is CASSQERGEQYF. CDR3 nucleotides: TGCGCCAGCAGCCAAGAACGGGGCGAGCAGTACTTC.

This chain uses TRBV5-6 with TRBJ2-2, with D possibly being TRBD1 (5 bases). In germline, CDR1 is SGHDT, CDR2 YYEEEE. Trimming pared 0 bases from V and 1 base from J, leaving 10 bases between. CDR3 length: 16 amino acids. The DNA of the CDR3 is TGTGCCAGCAGCTTGGATCAGGGATGGAACACCGGGGAGCTGTTTTTT. Encoded protein: CASSLDQGWNTGELFF. Supplemented by reference TRBV5-6 and TRBJ2-2, the full variable domain reads DAGVTQSPTHLIKTRGQQVTLRCSPKSGHDTVSWYQQALGQGPQFIFQYYEEEERQRGNFPDRFSGHQFPNYSSELNVNALLLGDSALYLCASSLDQGWNTGELFFGEGSRLTVL.

This clone was seen once. The chain is built from TRBV7-2 and TRBJ1-4; D perhaps matches TRBD1 (6 bases). Per germline, CDR1 SGHTA and CDR2 FQGNSA. This CDR3 is 15 amino acids long. Trimming took off 1 base at V and 6 bases at J, with 12 bases between the two ends. The CDR3 protein is CASSLVSGADEKLFF. CDR3 nucleotides: TGTGCCAGCAGCTTAGTATCAGGGGCGGATGAAAAACTGTTTTTT.

This CDR3 reads CASSLEPAASANEKLFF. The CDR3 DNA sequence: TGTGCCAGCAGCTTAGAACCCGCCGCCTCAGCTAATGAAAAACTGTTTTTT. V and J are TRBV7-2 and TRBJ1-4; no clear D gene. CDR1 SGHTA and CDR2 FQGNSA come from the germline V gene. Trimming left V 1 base short and J 3 bases short, with 15 bases between. The CDR3 is made up of 17 amino acids.

J is TRBJ1-5 and V is TRBV25-1; tentative D call: TRBD1 (6 bases). V lost 4 bases and J 0 bases, leaving 10 bases between the germline ends. The CDR3 is 15 amino acids. Per germline, CDR1 MGHDK and CDR2 SYGVNS. The CDR3 DNA follows: TGTGCCAGCAGTGGCAGGGGCCTTAGCAATCAGCCCCAGCATTTT. Translated, it gives CASSGRGLSNQPQHF. Based on the CDR3 plus reference TRBV25-1 and TRBJ1-5, the full variable domain is EADIYQTPRYLVIGTGKKITLECSQTMGHDKMYWYQQDPGMELHLIHYSYGVNSTEKGDLSSESTVSRIRTEHFPLTLESARPSHTSQYLCASSGRGLSNQPQHFGDGTRLSIL.

The J gene is TRBJ2-7, the V gene TRBV7-2; D unresolved. CDR3 size: 15 residues. V was pared by 2 bases and J by 0 bases, with 11 bases between. CDR1 is SGHTA, CDR2 FQGNSA, per germline. The CDR3 region is CASSLPQASSYEQYF. The DNA for the CDR3 is TGTGCCAGCAGCTTACCCCAAGCCAGCTCCTACGAGCAGTACTTC.